Shown below are 29 T cell receptor beta chains from a single sample sequenced in a study of blood T cell repertoires in COVID-19. The assay was immunoSEQ multiplex PCR, and TCRdb's table has in-frame clones only and misses some. There are 11,000 or so clones in the sample; about two thirds occur only once, and 5% to 7.5% lies in the top ten. The material sequenced was peripheral blood. These receptors were obtained from a man aged 60-69 years with COVID-19, enrolled during active disease.

The rearrangement uses TRBV5-4 and TRBJ1-1; D is possibly TRBD1 (5 bases). Germline CDR1 and CDR2: SGHNT and YYREEE (reference sequence). This CDR3 spans 15 amino acids. Trimming removed 4 bases at V and 0 bases at J, with 13 bases between. The DNA for the CDR3 is TGTGCCAGCAGCGGGGGGACGGCTCTGAACACTGAAGCTTTCTTT. Encoded protein: CASSGGTALNTEAFF.

This clone was seen once. The CDR3 sequence: CASSLLAGAAKNIQYF. The CDR3 DNA sequence: TGCGCCAGCAGCTTGCTAGCGGGAGCGGCCAAAAACATTCAGTACTTC. The gene calls are TRBV5-1 and TRBJ2-4; 10 nucleotides match TRBD2. CDR3 length: 16 amino acids. Germline-derived CDR1 and CDR2 are SGHRS and YFSETQ. V was pared by 1 base and J by 1 base, with 2 bases of the junction left unmatched.

The chain joins TRBV7-2 to TRBJ1-6; 10 bases map to TRBD1. CDR3 size: 14 residues. CDR1 is SGHTA and CDR2 is FQGNSA in the germline V gene. Unmatched junction bases numbered 3, after V lost 3 bases and J lost 10 bases. CDR3 in amino acids: CASSLGQGWSPLHF. Written as DNA, the CDR3 is TGTGCCAGCAGCTTGGGACAGGGGTGGTCACCCCTCCACTTT.

This clone showed up just once. The chain employs TRBV12-5 and TRBJ1-5; the D is unclear. The V gene's germline CDR1 is LGHNT and CDR2 FRNRAP. This CDR3 is 14 amino acids long. Trimming shortened V by 6 bases and J by 8 bases, and 17 bases separated the two germline ends. The CDR3 DNA is TGTGCTAGTGGGTCCCCCGGTTGGAGGGAGCCCCAGCATTTT. The encoded protein is CASGSPGWREPQHF.

This clone was detected only a few times. V and J are TRBV3-1 (or the pseudogene TRBV3-2) and TRBJ1-1; D gene unclear. This CDR3 spans 14 amino acids. Between the trimmed V and J ends, which lost 2 bases and 1 base, there was a span of 8 bases. Germline V gene sequence: CDR1 LGHDT, CDR2 YNNKEL (reference sequence). The CDR3 DNA reads as TGTGCCAGCAGCCAATCACACCGGAACACTGAAGCTTTCTTT. Translation: CASSQSHRNTEAFF.

The CDR3 is CASSEASTGFGEQYV. The CDR3 nucleotides are TGTGCCAGCAGTGAAGCGTCGACAGGGTTCGGCGAGCAGTACGTC. The V and J genes are TRBV6-1 and TRBJ2-7; 7 bases match TRBD1. CDR1 and CDR2 (germline): MNHNS, SASEGT. After removal of 0 bases from V and 6 bases from J, the junction contained 8 bases not matched to a gene. CDR3 length: 15 amino acids.

The chain combines TRBV5-1 with TRBJ1-2, with D possibly matching TRBD1 (6 bases). Trimming took 3 bases from V and 3 from J, leaving 18 bases between them. The CDR3 is 16 residues long. Germline values: CDR1 SGHRS, CDR2 YFSETQ. The chain's CDR3 is CASSSDLVGHHYGYTF. The CDR3 DNA sequence: TGCGCCAGCAGCTCGGATTTGGTGGGACATCACTATGGCTACACCTTC.

The table lists this clone with a count of one. V usage is TRBV9 and J usage is TRBJ2-2; 8 nucleotides align to TRBD2. The length of the CDR3 is 14 residues. CDR1 and CDR2 from the germline V gene are SGDLS and YYNGEE. Trimming took 4 bases from V and 4 from J; bases not matched to a gene: 3. The chain's CDR3 is CASSSGTSTGELFF. CDR3 in DNA: TGTGCCAGCAGCTCCGGGACTAGCACCGGGGAGCTGTTTTTT.

A single count supports this clone. V is TRBV10-3 and J is TRBJ1-2; possibly TRBD1 for D (5 bases). In germline, CDR1 is ENHRY, CDR2 SYGVKD. V shed 3 bases and J shed 0 bases, with 11 bases lying between them. This CDR3 has 15 amino acids. CDR3 sequence: CAISDPDTTNYGYTF. CDR3 sequence (DNA): TGTGCCATCAGTGACCCGGACACGACTAACTATGGCTACACCTTC.

The gene calls are TRBV27 and TRBJ1-1; 7 bases agree with TRBD1. Germline lookup yields CDR1 MNHEY and CDR2 SMNVEV (reference sequence). Trimming took 3 bases from V and 6 from J; bases not matched to a gene: 7. The CDR3 runs 14 residues. The CDR3 coding sequence is TGTGCCAGCAGTTTTCGATACAGGGGAGCTGAAGCTTTCTTT. This codes for CASSFRYRGAEAFF.

The chain links TRBV6-5 to TRBJ1-1; TRBD1 might be the D (5 bases). V was cut by 0 bases and J by 0 bases, with 11 bases left in between. This CDR3 is built from 16 residues. Per the germline V gene, CDR1 is MNHEY and CDR2 is SVGAGI. CDR3 protein: CASSYSEGWVNTEAFF. The CDR3 DNA reads TGTGCCAGCAGTTACTCGGAGGGGTGGGTGAACACTGAAGCTTTCTTT.

The V and J genes are TRBV24-1 and TRBJ2-1, with D tentatively TRBD2 (6 bases). CDR3 length: 17 residues. Trimming took 4 bases from V and 5 from J, leaving 20 bases between them. The germline CDR1 and CDR2 sequences are KGHDR and SFDVKD. CDR3 protein: CATSEGLLAGLHNEQFF. The CDR3 coding sequence is TGTGCCACCAGTGAGGGGCTGCTGGCGGGGCTACACAATGAGCAGTTCTTC.

V and J are TRBV6-5 and TRBJ2-4; 9 nucleotides agree with TRBD1. V lost 7 bases and J lost 7; bases outside the gene matches: 5. Germline CDR1 is MNHEY and CDR2 is SVGAGI. This CDR3 has 13 residues. CDR3 sequence: CASTRQGVNIQYF. In DNA form, the CDR3 reads TGTGCCAGCACGAGACAGGGGGTGAACATTCAGTACTTC.

This chain uses TRBV19 with TRBJ2-3; D perhaps matches TRBD1 (6 bases). Trimming removed 1 base at V and 6 bases at J, with 8 bases between. The CDR3 totals 13 residues. From germline, CDR1 is LNHDA and CDR2 SQIVND (reference sequence). This CDR3 reads CASSIGTVDTQYF. DNA for the CDR3: TGTGCCAGTAGTATAGGGACAGTCGATACGCAGTATTTT.

Only a few counts were recorded for this clone. The chain employs TRBV9 and TRBJ1-1; D is perhaps TRBD1 (5 bases). This CDR3 spans 15 amino acids. Between the trimmed V and J ends, which lost 3 bases and 7 bases, there was a span of 19 bases. From germline, CDR1 is SGDLS and CDR2 YYNGEE. CDR3 DNA sequence: TGTGCCAGCAGCGGAATCTCTAGGGGTGGAGTTGAAGCTTTCTTT. As protein: CASSGISRGGVEAFF. The full variable domain, in which reference TRBV9 and TRBJ1-1 provide the parts outside the CDR3, is DSGVTQTPKHLITATGQRVTLRCSPRSGDLSVYWYQQSLDQGLQFLIQYYNGEERAKGNILERFSAQQFPDLHSELNLSSLELGDSALYFCASSGISRGGVEAFFGQGTRLTVV.

The V call is TRBV3-1 (or the pseudogene TRBV3-2), the J call TRBJ1-2; 8 positions agree with TRBD1. This CDR3 has 14 amino acids. In germline, CDR1 is LGHDT, CDR2 YNNKEL (reference sequence). J was trimmed by 3 bases and V by 5 bases; bases with no gene match: 5. CDR3 sequence reads: CASSDRGSYYGYTF. Written as DNA, the CDR3 is TGTGCCAGCAGCGACAGGGGCTCTTACTATGGCTACACCTTC.

The chain has TRBV7-2 and TRBJ2-5; the match to TRBD2 covers 8 bases. From germline, CDR1 is SGHTA and CDR2 FQGNSA. The CDR3 has 15 residues. V dropped 1 base and J dropped 5; count of bases not matched to a gene: 6. The CDR3 DNA sequence: TGTGCCAGCAGCTTAGTGCGGGGGGCGGGTGAGACCCAGTACTTC. Its protein product is CASSLVRGAGETQYF.

The J gene is TRBJ2-7, the V gene TRBV5-1; the match to TRBD1 covers 9 bases. The V gene's germline CDR1 is SGHRS and CDR2 YFSETQ. V lost 2 bases and J lost 3; bases outside the gene matches: 3. The CDR3 extends over 14 amino acids. CDR3 sequence: CASSFGDRVYEQYF. CDR3 DNA: TGCGCCAGCAGCTTTGGGGACAGGGTCTACGAGCAGTACTTC. The full variable domain, rest sourced from reference TRBV5-1 and TRBJ2-7, is KAGVTQTPRYLIKTRGQQVTLSCSPISGHRSVSWYQQTPGQGLQFLFEYFSETQRNKGNFPGRFSGRQFSNSRSEMNVSTLELGDSALYLCASSFGDRVYEQYFGPGTRLTVT.

A few counts support this clone. This chain joins TRBV10-3 and TRBJ1-1; D ambiguous. V shed 0 bases and J shed 5 bases, with 13 bases lying between them. This CDR3 has 15 amino acids. CDR1 and CDR2 (germline): ENHRY, SYGVKD. CDR3: CAISESEGGATEAFF. For the CDR3, the DNA is TGTGCCATCAGTGAGTCGGAGGGAGGTGCGACTGAAGCTTTCTTT.

V is TRBV18 and J is TRBJ2-7; 11 nucleotides agree with TRBD1. Losses at the gene ends were 3 bases for V and 5 bases for J; bases not matched to a gene: 3. CDR1 and CDR2 from the germline V gene are KGHSH and LQKENI. This CDR3 region has 14 residues. CDR3 residues: CASSPWTGGHEQYF. DNA of the CDR3: TGTGCCAGCTCACCCTGGACAGGGGGCCACGAGCAGTACTTC. Together with reference TRBV18 and TRBJ2-7, the CDR3 gives the full variable domain: NAGVMQNPRHLVRRRGQEARLRCSPMKGHSHVYWYRQLPEEGLKFMVYLQKENIIDESGMPKERFSAEFPKEGPSILRIQQVVRGDSAAYFCASSPWTGGHEQYFGPGTRLTVT.

This sequence joins TRBV2 and TRBJ1-2; a weak D match, TRBD1 (6 bases). Looked up from germline, CDR1 is SNHLY and CDR2 is FYNNEI. Deletions cut 6 bases from V and 1 base from J, with 9 bases between. The CDR3 is 13 amino acids. CDR3 protein: CASSRDINYGYTF. The CDR3 region has the DNA TGTGCCAGCAGCCGGGACATTAACTATGGCTACACCTTC.

The rearrangement uses TRBV27 and TRBJ2-3; D gene unclear. The V gene's germline CDR1 is MNHEY and CDR2 SMNVEV (reference sequence). The CDR3 totals 15 residues. Trimming took off 5 bases at V and 0 bases at J, with 12 bases between the two ends. The CDR3 DNA reads TGTGCCAGCAGTACTCAGACACTCAGCACAGATACGCAGTATTTT. As protein: CASSTQTLSTDTQYF.

This clone was counted only a few times. The chain joins TRBV11-1 to TRBJ1-1; no clear D. The ends were cut back, 2 bases at V and 1 base at J, with 8 bases in the middle. Germline V gene data show CDR1 as SGHAT and CDR2 as FQDESV (reference sequence). The CDR3 contains 14 residues. The CDR3: CASSLHIANTEAFF. The CDR3 nucleotides read TGTGCCAGCAGCTTACACATTGCGAACACTGAAGCTTTCTTT.

The chain carries TRBV19 and TRBJ2-7; 10 nucleotides line up with TRBD1. This CDR3 contains 15 residues. The germline gives CDR1 LNHDA, CDR2 SQIVND (reference sequence). V lost 2 bases and J lost 4; bases outside the gene matches: 5. CDR3 in amino acids: CASSIKGTGAYEQYF. The CDR3 DNA is TGTGCCAGTAGTATAAAGGGGACAGGGGCATACGAGCAGTACTTC.

The V call is TRBV28, the J call TRBJ1-5; 12 bases are a match to TRBD1. CDR1 and CDR2 from the germline V gene are MDHEN and SYDVKM. V trimming: 5 bases; J trimming: 5 bases; junction bases outside the gene matches: 7. The CDR3 length is 16 residues. The CDR3 DNA follows: TGTGCCAGCAGTCACCCGGGACAGGGGGCATATCAGCCCCAGCATTTT. This sequence encodes CASSHPGQGAYQPQHF.

This chain joins TRBV9 and TRBJ2-2, with 11 bases identical to TRBD2. Germline CDR1 SGDLS, CDR2 YYNGEE. V shed 5 bases, J shed 1 base, and the junction held 1 base outside the gene matches. The CDR3 runs to 15 residues. CDR3 DNA sequence: TGTGCCAGCAGGGGGACTAGCGGGAACACCGGGGAGCTGTTTTTT. Its translation is CASRGTSGNTGELFF.

This clone has more than one count but fewer than ten. V usage is TRBV2 and J usage is TRBJ1-1; 7 bases map to TRBD1. CDR1 is SNHLY and CDR2 is FYNNEI in the germline V gene. The ends lost 6 bases at V and 5 bases at J; junction bases unmatched: 3. This CDR3 has 12 amino acids. The CDR3 DNA reads as TGTGCCAGCAGGACAGGGATTACTGAAGCTTTCTTT. Amino acid sequence: CASRTGITEAFF.

The rearrangement links TRBV27 to TRBJ2-1, with a possible D match to TRBD2 (5 bases). Trimming stripped 7 bases from V and 8 bases from J, with 18 bases between. CDR3 length equals 14 residues. Germline V gene data show CDR1 as MNHEY and CDR2 as SMNVEV (reference sequence). This CDR3 reads CASTHSGVPDEQFF. CDR3 bases: TGTGCCAGCACCCACTCCGGGGTCCCTGATGAGCAGTTCTTC.

This clone was picked up one time. The chain combines TRBV6-5 with TRBJ1-3; no reliable D call. The V gene lost 0 bases and the J gene lost 0 bases, with 9 bases spanning the gap. In germline, CDR1 is MNHEY, CDR2 SVGAGI. The CDR3 is made up of 16 amino acids. DNA of the CDR3: TGTGCCAGCAGTTACTCGGCCCGACTCTCTGGAAACACCATATATTTT. This gives the protein CASSYSARLSGNTIYF.